What follows describes a single T cell receptor (beta chain). This sample stems from a study of T-cell memory formation after mild COVID-19. TCRdb passed the 5' RACE reads through MiXCR, listing each CDR3 protein once. The table has under 110,000 distinct CDR3 sequences, around 15% seen once; the top ten hold 28%. The CDR3 has 14 amino acids. V lost 4 bases, J lost 1 base, and 13 bases lay in between. Germline V gene lookup returns CDR1 GTSNPN and CDR2 SVGIG (reference sequence). What was sequenced was PBMCs or a T cell subset sorted from them (not recorded which). The clonotype comes from an adult woman who had mild COVID-19 (a few samples of this study predate the infection). Cell type and time point are not known. This chain links TRBV30 with TRBJ1-1; weak D call: TRBD1 (6 bases). CDR3 sequence: CAWNLGATNTEAFF. The CDR3, as DNA: TGTGCCTGGAATTTGGGGGCCACGAACACTGAAGCTTTCTTT.